This T cell receptor beta chain was sequenced in a study of control samples from healthy donors and cancer patients. Data came from immunoSEQ multiplex PCR; TCRdb stores just in-frame clones and leaves some out. The sample includes about 120,000 clones, around nine tenths seen only once; the top ten take over 2%. In germline, CDR1 is SGHNT, CDR2 YYREEE (reference sequence). The CDR3 totals 16 residues. The V gene end was trimmed by 2 bases and the J gene end by 9 bases; junction bases not matched to a gene: 13. The material sequenced was blood. The rearrangement joins TRBV5-4 to TRBJ2-5; 10 bases match TRBD2. This TCR was recovered from a woman aged 70-85 years in good health. In DNA form, the CDR3 reads TGTGCCAGCAGCTTACCCCTAGCGGGGGTCAGGGGGGCCCAGTACTTC. Residues: CASSLPLAGVRGAQYF.